These 17 T cell receptor beta chains share one sample of origin, sequenced in a study of T cell repertoires in cytomegalovirus infection. TCRdb analysed the reads with MiXCR anew, one entry per CDR3 protein. The profile covers around 130,000 distinct CDR3 sequences, with approximately 9.2% appearing a single time and around 10% taken by the ten largest. Sequences were obtained from PBMCs. These receptors were obtained from a human donor in good health (CMV status not recorded). Some clones in this sample may be carry-over from other donors' samples.

The sample holds many counts of this clonotype. The chain carries TRBV28 and TRBJ2-5, with 11 bases that match TRBD2. Germline V lookup: CDR1 MDHEN, CDR2 SYDVKM. J was trimmed by 4 bases and V by 8 bases; bases with no gene match: 9. CDR3 length equals 15 residues. CDR3 amino acids: CASATSGERGETQYF. CDR3 DNA: TGTGCCAGCGCGACTAGCGGGGAGAGGGGAGAGACCCAGTACTTC.

At least ten counts were recorded for this clonotype. This chain joins TRBV19 and TRBJ1-1; D might be TRBD1 (6 bases). This CDR3 is built from 13 residues. V was shortened by 3 bases and J by 3 bases, with 8 bases between the two germline ends. CDR1 LNHDA and CDR2 SQIVND come from the germline V gene (reference sequence). The CDR3 sequence: CASSMKGDTEAFF. In DNA form, the CDR3 reads TGTGCCAGTAGTATGAAGGGGGACACTGAAGCTTTCTTT.

V and J are TRBV6-6 and TRBJ1-1, with D maybe TRBD1 (5 bases). V was pared by 2 bases and J by 1 base, with 8 bases between. This CDR3 has 14 amino acids. Germline values: CDR1 MNHNY, CDR2 SVGAGI (reference sequence). CDR3 residues: CASSYTQANTEAFF. CDR3 bases: TGTGCCAGCAGTTACACACAGGCGAACACTGAAGCTTTCTTT.

This clonotype showed up just a few times. This sequence joins TRBV3-1 and TRBJ1-3; D is unresolved. Germline V gene lookup returns CDR1 LGHDT and CDR2 YNNKEL (reference sequence). CDR3 length: 14 residues. V gave up 1 base and J gave up 4 bases, with 8 bases separating them. The CDR3, as DNA: TGTGCCAGCAGCCAAGTCCCGGTGGGAAACACCATATATTTT. Translated: CASSQVPVGNTIYF.

Many counts were recorded for this clonotype. The chain carries TRBV3-1 and TRBJ2-6; TRBD2 matches at 9 bases. J gave up 2 bases and V 1 base, and 9 bases lay outside the gene matches. The length of the CDR3 is 19 residues. From germline, CDR1 is LGHDT and CDR2 YNNKEL (reference sequence). Written as DNA, the CDR3 is TGTGCCAGCAGCCAAGGCTCTAGCGGGGTCTCGGCTGGGGCCAACGTCCTGACTTTC. This sequence encodes CASSQGSSGVSAGANVLTF. The whole variable domain, remainder taken from reference TRBV3-1 and TRBJ2-6, is DTAVSQTPKYLVTQMGNDKSIKCEQNLGHDTMYWYKQDSKKFLKIMFSYNNKELIINETVPNRFSPKSPDKAHLNLHINSLELGDSAVYFCASSQGSSGVSAGANVLTFGAGSRLTVL.

The chain joins TRBV2 to TRBJ2-1; a possible D gene is TRBD2 (5 bases). V lost 8 bases, J lost 2 bases, and 10 bases lay in between. This CDR3 contains 13 residues. The germline gives CDR1 SNHLY, CDR2 FYNNEI. The CDR3 sequence: CASLEGTYNEQFF. CDR3 sequence (DNA): TGTGCCAGCTTAGAGGGCACCTACAATGAGCAGTTCTTC.

The table lists this clonotype with many counts. The V and J genes are TRBV7-8 and TRBJ2-5; 14 bases are a match to TRBD2. Trimming removed 5 bases from V and 1 base from J; junction bases left unmatched: 6. CDR1 and CDR2 (germline): SGHVS, FQNEAQ. The CDR3 totals 17 residues. The CDR3 is CASSTGTSGGPQETQYF. Here the CDR3 DNA reads TGTGCCAGCAGCACCGGGACTAGCGGGGGTCCCCAAGAGACCCAGTACTTC.

About this clonotype itself: Being one base from a much bigger clone, this may be a read error. The chain joins TRBV6-2 or TRBV6-3 to TRBJ1-1; D is unresolved. The CDR3 runs to 14 residues. Germline V gene data show CDR1 as MNHEY and CDR2 as SVGEGT. V dropped 0 bases and J dropped 7 bases, with 12 bases sitting between them. The CDR3 region has the DNA TGTGCCAGCAGTTACTCGGCAGCCCAGCTTGAAGCTTTCTTT. Protein product: CASSYSAAQLEAFF.

Ten or more counts support this clonotype. The chain joins TRBV6-1 to TRBJ1-2; 7 bases are a match to TRBD1. The V segment lost 6 bases and the J segment 0 bases; nucleotides outside the gene matches: 4. CDR1 and CDR2 from the germline V gene are MNHNS and SASEGT. The CDR3 is made up of 14 amino acids. CDR3 residues: CASSQGQANYGYTF. Here the CDR3 DNA reads TGTGCCAGCAGCCAAGGACAGGCTAACTATGGCTACACCTTC.

This clonotype showed up many times. The chain couples TRBV20-1 to TRBJ1-1; the D is unclear. V dropped 3 bases and J dropped 3 bases, with 11 bases sitting between them. The CDR3 runs 13 residues. Germline V CDR1 and CDR2: DFQATT, SNEGSKA (reference sequence). Here the CDR3 DNA reads TGCAGTGCTAGTGGAGGGTGGGACACTGAAGCTTTCTTT. This gives the protein CSASGGWDTEAFF.

This chain joins TRBV28 and TRBJ1-1; the D is unclear. V was clipped by 2 bases and J by 4 bases, with 11 bases between them. This CDR3 is built from 14 residues. CDR1 and CDR2 (germline): MDHEN, SYDVKM. The CDR3 nucleotides are TGTGCCAGCAGTTTAGGGAGCGTGGGCACTGAAGCTTTCTTT. This codes for CASSLGSVGTEAFF.

This clonotype was seen repeatedly, ten times or more. The CDR3 DNA reads TGTGCCAGTAGTATAGAGTCCGGAACAGGCCGCCAAGAGACCCAGTACTTC. This gives the protein CASSIESGTGRQETQYF. The chain carries TRBV19 and TRBJ2-5, with a possible D match to TRBD1 (5 bases). The germline V and J ends were trimmed by 0 bases and 1 base, with 15 bases remaining between them. Germline V CDR1 and CDR2: LNHDA, SQIVND (reference sequence). This CDR3 is built from 17 residues.

This clonotype was recorded a few times. The chain joins TRBV29-1 to TRBJ2-7; perhaps D is TRBD1 or TRBD2 (6 bases each). The germline V gene has CDR1 SQVTM and CDR2 ANQGSEA. CDR3 length: 13 residues. V was trimmed by 8 bases and J by 4 bases, leaving 18 bases between them. This CDR3 reads CSTGGGPGYEQYF. CDR3 DNA: TGCAGCACCGGAGGGGGGCCAGGGTACGAGCAGTACTTC.

This clonotype appeared many times. The chain has TRBV10-3 and TRBJ1-1; possibly TRBD1 for D (5 bases). The CDR3 is 12 residues long. Trimming took off 2 bases at V and 4 bases at J, with 5 bases between the two ends. Per the germline V gene, CDR1 is ENHRY and CDR2 is SYGVKD. In DNA, the CDR3 is TGTGCCATCAGTGAGAGGGGCACTGAAGCTTTCTTT. Its protein is CAISERGTEAFF.

Only a few counts were recorded for this clonotype. This rearrangement joins TRBV27 to TRBJ1-5; D not certain. Germline V gene data show CDR1 as MNHEY and CDR2 as SMNVEV (reference sequence). Trimming pared 2 bases from V and 8 bases from J, leaving 13 bases between. The CDR3 runs to 14 residues. CDR3 nucleotide sequence: TGTGCCAGCAGTTTAAGTAGCGACATTAAGCCCCAGCATTTT. It codes for CASSLSSDIKPQHF.

This clonotype was seen only a few times. V gene TRBV29-1 combines with J gene TRBJ1-1; possibly TRBD1 for D (5 bases). CDR1 and CDR2 from the germline V gene are SQVTM and ANQGSEA. The V gene lost 7 bases and the J gene lost 1 base, with 10 bases spanning the gap. The CDR3 has 12 amino acids. The CDR3 region has the DNA TGCAGCGGGGGGTCCTGGAACACTGAAGCTTTCTTT. Amino acids: CSGGSWNTEAFF. Using reference TRBV29-1 and TRBJ1-1 for the parts outside the CDR3, the full variable domain is SAVISQKPSRDICQRGTSLTIQCQVDSQVTMMFWYRQQPGQSLTLIATANQGSEATYESGFVIDKFPISRPNLTFSTLTVSNMSPEDSSIYLCSGGSWNTEAFFGQGTRLTVV.

This clonotype came up many times. The gene calls are TRBV6-4 and TRBJ2-1; D is possibly TRBD2 (5 bases). There are 13 residues in the CDR3. V lost 5 bases, J lost 5 bases, and 10 bases lay in between. CDR1 MRHNA and CDR2 SNTAGT come from the germline V gene. CDR3 coding DNA: TGTGCCAGCAGTTGGACTGCAGACAATGAGCAGTTCTTC. Encoded protein: CASSWTADNEQFF.